One and the same sample provided the 3 T cell receptor beta chains below, sequenced in a study of tissue T cells after allogeneic stem cell transplantation. This research-autopsy study prospectively enrolled adult allogeneic hematopoietic cell transplant recipients with steroid-refractory graft-versus-host disease. Clones were read by immunoSEQ multiplex PCR, and TCRdb kept only the in-frame ones, dropping some. Of 2,200 or so clones detected, around two thirds appear once; the ten largest clones hold less than 20%. Sequences were derived from ileal tissue, sampled at autopsy. These receptors originate from a male patient at least 60 years old with steroid-refractory graft-versus-host disease after an allogeneic stem cell transplant. The graft donor may have contributed some T cells.

This chain joins TRBV4-3 and TRBJ2-1, with D perhaps matching TRBD1 (5 bases). CDR1 LGHNA and CDR2 YSLEER come from the germline V gene. The CDR3 runs 15 residues. Trimming pared 1 base from V and 4 bases from J, leaving 11 bases between. The CDR3 sequence is CASSQAFDRYNEQFF. The CDR3 nucleotides are TGCGCCAGCAGCCAAGCCTTTGACAGATACAATGAGCAGTTCTTC.

This clone qualifies as large. J is TRBJ2-1 and V is TRBV4-3, with 16 bases matching TRBD2. This CDR3 is 15 amino acids long. Looked up from germline, CDR1 is LGHNA and CDR2 is YSLEER. The V gene end was trimmed by 3 bases and the J gene end by 8 bases; junction bases not matched to a gene: 1. CDR3 bases: TGCGCCAGCAGCCAGGGACTAGCGGGGGGGGATGAGCAGTTCTTC. This gives the protein CASSQGLAGGDEQFF.

The chain has TRBV5-5 and TRBJ1-1; 9 bases map to TRBD1. V lost 0 bases and J lost 9; bases outside the gene matches: 6. Germline CDR1 SGHKS, CDR2 YYEKEE (reference sequence). The CDR3 totals 14 residues. In nucleotides, the CDR3 is TGTGCCAGCAGCTTGGTGGGACAGGGCCCTAAAGCTTTCTTT. Protein sequence: CASSLVGQGPKAFF.